A single sample is the source of the 9 T cell receptor beta chains below, sequenced in a study of monozygotic twins with inflammatory bowel disease. With the 5' RACE reads reprocessed, TCRdb shows one record per CDR3 protein and no DNA. This sample's table has 45,000 or so distinct CDR3 sequences. Sequencing input: blood. These TCRs come from a human donor with ulcerative colitis or Crohn's disease, or a healthy co-twin of an affected twin (not recorded which).

The V call is TRBV6-6, the J call TRBJ2-7. This CDR3 contains 12 residues. Per germline, CDR1 MNHNY and CDR2 SVGAGI (reference sequence). CDR3 amino acids: CASTRDSYEQYF.

V gene TRBV18 combines with J gene TRBJ2-5. CDR3 length: 12 residues. Per germline, CDR1 KGHSH and CDR2 LQKENI. This CDR3 is CASSSLQETQYF.

The chain joins TRBV7-9 to TRBJ2-3; TCRdb reports TRBD2, a call that lacks DNA to check it against. Germline CDR1 reads SEHNR; CDR2 reads FQNEAQ (reference sequence). The CDR3 has 13 amino acids. The CDR3 loop reads CASSSPPTDTQYF. Drawing the rest from reference TRBV7-9 and TRBJ2-3, the complete variable domain is DTGVSQNPRHKITKRGQNVTFRCDPISEHNRLYWYRQTLGQGPEFLTYFQNEAQLEKSRLLSDRFSAERPKGSFSTLEIQRTEQGDSAMYLCASSSPPTDTQYFGPGTRLTVL.

J is TRBJ2-7 and V is TRBV28; TCRdb calls TRBD1, which cannot be checked without DNA. Germline lookup yields CDR1 MDHEN and CDR2 SYDVKM. The CDR3 totals 14 residues. CDR3 in amino acids: CASSFQGQGREQYF. Based on the CDR3 plus reference TRBV28 and TRBJ2-7, the full variable domain is DVKVTQSSRYLVKRTGEKVFLECVQDMDHENMFWYRQDPGLGLRLIYFSYDVKMKEKGDIPEGYSVSREKKERFSLILESASTNQTSMYLCASSFQGQGREQYFGPGTRLTVT.

The chain combines TRBV11-3 with TRBJ2-5; the TCRdb D gene call, TRBD1, has no DNA to confirm it. The CDR3 contains 16 residues. Germline loops: CDR1 SGHNT, CDR2 YENEEA. CDR3: CASSSRARGGQETQYF.

The rearrangement uses TRBV20-1 and TRBJ1-1; TCRdb's D call of TRBD1 is untestable without DNA. From germline, CDR1 is DFQATT and CDR2 SNEGSKA (reference sequence). CDR3 size: 13 residues. CDR3 loop: CSARVGVREEAFF.

The chain joins TRBV2 to TRBJ2-1; as DNA is missing, the TRBD2 call by TCRdb cannot be tested. This CDR3 is built from 16 residues. CDR1 and CDR2 (germline): SNHLY, FYNNEI. Here the CDR3 reads CASSEALSGAYNEQFF.

The chain links TRBV5-5 to TRBJ2-2; no DNA is available, so the TRBD1 call from TCRdb remains unchecked. CDR3 length: 16 amino acids. Germline loops: CDR1 SGHKS, CDR2 YYEKEE (reference sequence). CDR3 sequence: CASSRSDRDLTGELFF.

This rearrangement joins TRBV24-1 to TRBJ2-5. Looked up from germline, CDR1 is KGHDR and CDR2 is SFDVKD. This CDR3 comprises 13 residues. CDR3 sequence: CATSHGSVETQYF.